A single sample is the source of the 8 T cell receptor beta chains below, sequenced in a study of cytomegalovirus exposure and HLA in healthy donors. 60 Vbeta and 13 Jbeta primers were used in PCR. The data were produced by immunoSEQ multiplex PCR, yet TCRdb's version contains in-frame clones alone and is incomplete. The profile shows tens of thousands of clones, 63% of them singletons. The specimen sequenced was PBMCs. The receptors shown here come from a woman between 35 and 50 years old in good health and CMV-seropositive.

This chain uses TRBV6-5 with TRBJ2-3, with 7 bases that match TRBD1. This CDR3 spans 13 amino acids. Germline trimming cut 5 bases from V and 3 bases from J; bases unmatched to any gene: 2. Germline V gene sequence: CDR1 MNHEY, CDR2 SVGAGI. The CDR3, as DNA: TGTGCCAGCAGTCGACAGGGAACAGATACGCAGTATTTT. It specifies CASSRQGTDTQYF.

This chain uses TRBV2 with TRBJ1-2; D is undetermined. CDR1 is SNHLY, CDR2 FYNNEI, per germline. CDR3 size: 15 residues. Between the trimmed V and J ends, which lost 3 bases and 6 bases, there was a span of 17 bases. The CDR3 sequence: CASSETPGFYNGYTF. The CDR3 DNA follows: TGTGCCAGCAGTGAGACTCCTGGATTTTATAATGGCTACACCTTC.

The CDR3 loop reads CASSQVDKGADEKLFF. The CDR3 region has the DNA TGCGCCAGCAGCCAAGTCGATAAGGGGGCGGATGAAAAACTGTTTTTT. This chain uses TRBV4-3 with TRBJ1-4; 7 bases agree with TRBD1. Germline V gene sequence: CDR1 LGHNA, CDR2 YSLEER. The CDR3 consists of 16 residues. V was pared by 1 base and J by 6 bases, with 8 bases of the junction left unmatched.

CDR3: CASSPGQGGTKNIQYF. The DNA of the CDR3 is TGTGCCAGCAGCCCCGGACAGGGGGGAACCAAAAACATTCAGTACTTC. The V call is TRBV5-5, the J call TRBJ2-4, with 10 bases matching TRBD1. CDR1 is SGHKS and CDR2 is YYEKEE in the germline V gene (reference sequence). The V and J ends lost 4 bases and 2 bases, in that order; junction bases with no gene match: 6. The CDR3 runs to 16 residues.

The chain recombines TRBV6-5 with TRBJ2-5; D is perhaps TRBD2 (5 bases). The germline V and J ends were trimmed by 5 bases and 6 bases, with 16 bases remaining between them. The germline V gene encodes CDR1 MNHEY and CDR2 SVGAGI. CDR3 length: 14 amino acids. The CDR3 loop is CASSGRPMTKTQYF. The DNA of the CDR3 is TGTGCCAGCAGTGGGAGACCAATGACTAAGACCCAGTACTTC.

V usage is TRBV10-3 and J usage is TRBJ1-4; unclear D gene. The V and J ends lost 3 bases and 0 bases respectively, with 2 bases between them. Germline CDR1 ENHRY, CDR2 SYGVKD. This CDR3 is 13 amino acids long. The CDR3 nucleotides are TGTGCCATCAGTGACTCAACTAATGAAAAACTGTTTTTT. This encodes CAISDSTNEKLFF.

The chain uses TRBV19 and TRBJ1-1, with 7 bases fitting TRBD1. The CDR3 runs 15 residues. V lost 7 bases, J lost 4 bases, and 12 bases stayed unmatched. Germline CDR1 reads LNHDA; CDR2 reads SQIVND (reference sequence). The CDR3 bases are TGTGCCAGTACCCCACCGACAGGGTTAGGCACTGAAGCTTTCTTT. It specifies CASTPPTGLGTEAFF.

This clone came up a few times. The J gene is TRBJ2-7, the V gene TRBV5-5; D call uncertain. Germline loops: CDR1 SGHKS, CDR2 YYEKEE (reference sequence). The CDR3 spans 14 residues. The germline V and J ends were trimmed by 1 base and 4 bases, with 12 bases remaining between them. This CDR3 reads CASSLWAGAYEQYF. The CDR3, as DNA: TGTGCCAGCAGCTTGTGGGCAGGCGCATACGAGCAGTACTTC.